A single sample gave rise to the 11 T cell receptor beta chains below, sequenced in a study of T cells in tuberculosis. As for time point: new active TB diagnosis, blood taken before or within 7 days of starting treatment. Here immunoSEQ multiplex PCR was the method, and the copy in TCRdb shows in-frame clones only, minus some. The top ten clones hold 9.5% to 12% of a sample with over 30,000 clones, 80% to 95% of them seen once. This specimen was PBMCs, taken at tuberculosis diagnosis. These receptor sequences come from an adult with tuberculosis.

V is TRBV29-1 and J is TRBJ2-3; 11 bases match TRBD2. V trimming: 5 bases; J trimming: 3 bases; junction bases outside the gene matches: 7. There are 15 residues in the CDR3. The V gene's germline CDR1 is SQVTM and CDR2 ANQGSEA. The CDR3 protein is CSVTPGLADTDTQYF. The DNA of the CDR3 is TGCAGCGTTACGCCGGGACTAGCGGATACAGATACGCAGTATTTT.

The chain employs TRBV7-9 and TRBJ2-5; D possibly corresponds to TRBD2 (6 bases). In germline, CDR1 is SEHNR, CDR2 FQNEAQ (reference sequence). The V and J ends lost 5 bases and 3 bases respectively, with 19 bases between them. CDR3 length equals 16 residues. This chain's CDR3 is CASSGPRLEAEETQYF. The DNA of the CDR3 is TGTGCCAGCAGCGGGCCGAGACTAGAGGCCGAAGAGACCCAGTACTTC.

The V and J genes are TRBV4-1 and TRBJ2-3; TRBD2 agrees at 10 bases. The J segment lost 8 bases and the V segment lost 1 base, leaving 9 bases of the junction unmatched. The CDR3 is made up of 16 amino acids. The germline CDR1 and CDR2 sequences are MGHRA and YSYEKL. CDR3: CASSQAAGGQRGTQYF. The CDR3 region has the DNA TGCGCCAGCAGCCAAGCAGCGGGGGGGCAGAGAGGTACGCAGTATTTT.

The rearrangement links TRBV2 to TRBJ1-1, with TRBD1 identical over 10 bases. The CDR3 is made up of 14 amino acids. Germline CDR1 reads SNHLY; CDR2 reads FYNNEI. V dropped 6 bases and J dropped 2; count of bases not matched to a gene: 3. The CDR3 spells CASSRDRGNTEAFF. Written as DNA, the CDR3 is TGTGCCAGCAGCCGGGACAGGGGAAACACTGAAGCTTTCTTT.

The chain is built from TRBV6-1 and TRBJ2-2, with D possibly matching TRBD1 (5 bases). Germline V gene lookup returns CDR1 MNHNS and CDR2 SASEGT. V was pared by 7 bases and J by 2 bases, with 8 bases between. The CDR3 loop spans 13 amino acids. Here the CDR3 reads CASTRENTGELFF. The CDR3 DNA follows: TGTGCCAGCACCAGGGAAAACACCGGGGAGCTGTTTTTT.

J is TRBJ2-5 and V is TRBV7-9, with a possible D match to TRBD2 (7 bases). CDR3 size: 14 residues. From germline, CDR1 is SEHNR and CDR2 FQNEAQ (reference sequence). V dropped 5 bases and J dropped 2 bases, with 12 bases sitting between them. The DNA for the CDR3 is TGTGCCAGCAGCCAAGGGGGAGGGCAAGAGACCCAGTACTTC. It is translated as CASSQGGGQETQYF. The full variable domain, in which reference TRBV7-9 and TRBJ2-5 provide the parts outside the CDR3, is DTGVSQNPRHKITKRGQNVTFRCDPISEHNRLYWYRQTLGQGPEFLTYFQNEAQLEKSRLLSDRFSAERPKGSFSTLEIQRTEQGDSAMYLCASSQGGGQETQYFGPGTRLLVL.

The V and J genes are TRBV7-2 and TRBJ2-2; TRBD1 might be the D (6 bases). The CDR3 runs to 16 residues. The V end lost 2 bases, the J end lost 4 bases, and 14 bases lay between the germline ends. Germline CDR1 SGHTA, CDR2 FQGNSA. CDR3 nucleotides: TGTGCCAGCAGCTTAAGTCGACAGGTCTTCACCGGGGAGCTGTTTTTT. Residues: CASSLSRQVFTGELFF.

This clone was counted a few times. The V call is TRBV12-5, the J call TRBJ1-1, with a tentative D call TRBD1 (5 bases). V lost 6 bases and J 3 bases, leaving 17 bases between the germline ends. The CDR3 length is 15 residues. Germline CDR1 and CDR2: LGHNT and FRNRAP. CDR3 DNA sequence: TGTGCTAGTGGATCAATTCCGGACATTCACACTGAAGCTTTCTTT. Encoded protein: CASGSIPDIHTEAFF. The whole variable domain, remainder taken from reference TRBV12-5 and TRBJ1-1, is DARVTQTPRHKVTEMGQEVTMRCQPILGHNTVFWYRQTMMQGLELLAYFRNRAPLDDSGMPKDRFSAEMPDATLATLKIQPSEPRDSAVYFCASGSIPDIHTEAFFGQGTRLTVV.

The DNA of the CDR3 is TGTGCCAGCAGTGACCGGAGTAGTTCGAATCCCTACGAGCAGTACTTC. Translated: CASSDRSSSNPYEQYF. V gene TRBV25-1 combines with J gene TRBJ2-7; D unclear. This CDR3 is built from 16 residues. Looked up from germline, CDR1 is MGHDK and CDR2 is SYGVNS. V dropped 3 bases and J dropped 2 bases, with 17 bases sitting between them.

This clone was seen only once. The genes are TRBV4-1 and TRBJ1-5; 7 bases are shared with TRBD1. Germline V gene data show CDR1 as MGHRA and CDR2 as YSYEKL. J gave up 5 bases and V 3 bases, and 4 bases lay outside the gene matches. This CDR3 region has 14 residues. The CDR3 region is CASSQMTGYQPQHF. In DNA, the CDR3 is TGCGCCAGCAGCCAGATGACAGGGTATCAGCCCCAGCATTTT.

The chain recombines TRBV6-1 with TRBJ1-1, with 9 bases identical to TRBD1. Trimming at V came to 6 bases and at J to 4 bases, leaving 6 bases not matched to a gene. This CDR3 region has 14 residues. Germline CDR1 and CDR2: MNHNS and SASEGT. The CDR3 coding sequence is TGTGCCAGCAGCACAGGGGGCGGGAGCACTGAAGCTTTCTTT. Translating gives CASSTGGGSTEAFF.